This entry concerns a single T cell receptor (beta chain). Its antigen is not identified. This entry is derived from a study of T cell responses to AZD1222 COVID-19 vaccine. Here immunoSEQ multiplex PCR was the method, and the copy in TCRdb shows in-frame clones only, minus some. This sample has around 170,000 clones, with roughly 88% found just once. Whole-study findings and limits: Clonal diversity was possibly underestimated, and white British individuals and females predominated among donors. The repertoires were collected only after the peak T cell response.

CDR3 length equals 13 residues. Trimming took off 0 bases at V and 7 bases at J, with 10 bases between the two ends. Germline CDR1 reads LGHNA; CDR2 reads YSLEER. This sequence originates from an adult in good health. The chain links TRBV4-3 to TRBJ2-7, with D hard to call. This specimen was peripheral blood, taken on day 0 of AZD1222 vaccination. CDR3 protein: CASSQDSGREQYF. CDR3 in DNA: TGCGCCAGCAGCCAAGATTCCGGGCGGGAGCAGTACTTC.